Given below is one T cell receptor (beta chain) in context. Its antigen is unknown. Profiled with immunoSEQ multiplex PCR; TCRdb holds only in-frame clones, not every one. The sample lists some 34,000 clones, 97% seen once, with under 7% in the top ten. This entry belongs to a study of T cells in tuberculosis. Study-wide context: IGRA-negative adolescents, IGRA-positive adolescents with latent tuberculosis and adults with active tuberculosis formed this South African cohort. The study's findings and limits: Selection depended on which cryopreserved specimens were available.

Latent tuberculosis screening used tuberculin skin test and IGRA at entry. Each clinical donor contributed on average approximately 90,000 T cells from unsorted cryopreserved PBMC. The CDR3 loop spans 15 amino acids. V lost 6 bases, J lost 3 bases, and 14 bases lay in between. Germline V gives CDR1 SNHLY, CDR2 FYNNEI. The V call is TRBV2, the J call TRBJ2-2; D is possibly TRBD2 (6 bases). This TCR derives from a donor aged 10 to 29 with latent tuberculosis or without tuberculosis infection. Sequenced: PBMCs. The CDR3 region is CASRLNPGDTGELFF. The DNA for the CDR3 is TGTGCCAGCAGACTGAACCCGGGGGACACCGGGGAGCTGTTTTTT.